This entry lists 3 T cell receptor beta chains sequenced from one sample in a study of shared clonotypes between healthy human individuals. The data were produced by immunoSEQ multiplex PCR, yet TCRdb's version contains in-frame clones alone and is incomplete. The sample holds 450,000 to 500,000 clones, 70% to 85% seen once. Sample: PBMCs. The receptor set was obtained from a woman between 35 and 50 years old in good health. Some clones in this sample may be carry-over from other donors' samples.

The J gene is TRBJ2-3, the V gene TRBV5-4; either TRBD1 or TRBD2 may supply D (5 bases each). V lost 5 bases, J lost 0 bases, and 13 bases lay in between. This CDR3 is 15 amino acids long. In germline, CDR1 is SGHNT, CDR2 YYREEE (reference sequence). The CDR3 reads CASRPGTRSTDTQYF. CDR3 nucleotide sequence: TGTGCCAGCAGACCCGGGACGCGGAGCACAGATACGCAGTATTTT.

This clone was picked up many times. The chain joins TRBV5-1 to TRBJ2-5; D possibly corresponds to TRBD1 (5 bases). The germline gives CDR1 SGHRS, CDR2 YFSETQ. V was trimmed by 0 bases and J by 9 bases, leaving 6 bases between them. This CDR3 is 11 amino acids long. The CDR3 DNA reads TGCGCCAGCAGCTTGGAAGGGGCCCAGTACTTC. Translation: CASSLEGAQYF. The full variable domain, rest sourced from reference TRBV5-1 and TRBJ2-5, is KAGVTQTPRYLIKTRGQQVTLSCSPISGHRSVSWYQQTPGQGLQFLFEYFSETQRNKGNFPGRFSGRQFSNSRSEMNVSTLELGDSALYLCASSLEGAQYFGPGTRLLVL.

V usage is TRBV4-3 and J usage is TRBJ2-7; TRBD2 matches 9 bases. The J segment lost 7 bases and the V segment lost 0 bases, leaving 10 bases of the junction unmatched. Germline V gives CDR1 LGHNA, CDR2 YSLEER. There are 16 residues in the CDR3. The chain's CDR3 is CASSQDLGGRAREQYF. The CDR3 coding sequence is TGCGCCAGCAGCCAAGATCTGGGCGGGAGGGCGCGGGAGCAGTACTTC.